This TCR beta chain was recovered during a study of blood T cell repertoires in COVID-19. This clone has just one count. Assay used: immunoSEQ multiplex PCR; TCRdb lists only in-frame clones, some missing. Of around 330,000 clones listed, 70% to 90% are singletons. The V end lost 7 bases, the J end lost 1 base, and 7 bases lay between the germline ends. CDR1 and CDR2 (germline): KGHDR, SFDVKD. CDR3 length: 13 amino acids. This sequence originates from a woman between 50 and 59 years old with active or convalescent COVID-19. The chain couples TRBV24-1 to TRBJ1-5; D is possibly TRBD1 (5 bases). The sample consisted of peripheral blood. The CDR3 nucleotides are TGTGCCACCAGCTCAGGGAGCAATCAGCCCCAGCATTTT. Residues: CATSSGSNQPQHF.